The clone carrying this TCR beta chain occurred once. Its cognate antigen is unknown. This specimen comes from a study of cytomegalovirus exposure and HLA in healthy donors. Study-level points and caveats: Later analysis suggested most CMV-associated TCR beta chains were HLA-restricted. Only CMV serostatus was available as immune exposure information. Listed as cytomegalovirus-associated were 150 or so TCR beta chains.

With 60 Vbeta and 13 Jbeta primers, the PCR was carried out. Clones were read by immunoSEQ multiplex PCR, and TCRdb kept only the in-frame ones, dropping some. The sample has some 200,000 clones, about 81% seen once. This CDR3 has 13 residues. V was pared by 4 bases and J by 1 base, with 7 bases between. CDR1 and CDR2 from the germline V gene are MNHEY and SVGAGI. The chain has TRBV6-5 and TRBJ1-1; D is possibly TRBD1 (5 bases). This TCR was sampled from a woman aged 25 to 45 in good health and CMV-seronegative. What was sequenced was PBMCs. The CDR3 spells CASSWTSNTEAFF. Here the CDR3 DNA reads TGTGCCAGCAGTTGGACATCGAACACTGAAGCTTTCTTT.